The rows below give T cell receptor beta chains drawn from one sample of a study of cytomegalovirus exposure and HLA in healthy donors. Produced via immunoSEQ multiplex PCR; TCRdb's table is partial and in-frame only. This sample has about 150,000 clones, with around nine tenths found just once. The sequencing sample was made of PBMCs. Every receptor here comes from a woman aged 25 to 45 in good health and CMV-seronegative. CDR3s include the opening cysteine and the closing phenylalanine or tryptophan. Fields, in order: J gene, V gene, CDR3 protein.

j_gene: TRBJ1-3
v_gene: TRBV2
CDR3aa: CASSDLGVGNTIYF

j_gene: TRBJ2-2
v_gene: TRBV6-5
CDR3aa: CATRGSGRNTGELFF

j_gene: TRBJ1-2
v_gene: TRBV7-2
CDR3aa: CASSVGQGRGYGYTF

j_gene: TRBJ1-2
v_gene: TRBV6-1
CDR3aa: CASSVQGTHGYTF

j_gene: TRBJ2-3
v_gene: TRBV7-9
CDR3aa: CVSRGDFSDTQYF

j_gene: TRBJ2-7
v_gene: TRBV28
CDR3aa: CASSLWTGGFHEQYF

j_gene: TRBJ1-2
v_gene: TRBV7-9
CDR3aa: CASSSVGGYGYTF

j_gene: TRBJ1-5
v_gene: TRBV7-8
CDR3aa: CASRHTAGSAQPQHF

j_gene: TRBJ2-3
v_gene: TRBV30
CDR3aa: CAWNRQGKTDTQYF

j_gene: TRBJ2-7
v_gene: TRBV19
CDR3aa: CASSTRTGGSYEQYF

j_gene: TRBJ2-1
v_gene: TRBV7-9
CDR3aa: CASSQRDYRFGNEQFF

j_gene: TRBJ2-7
v_gene: TRBV5-1
CDR3aa: CASSRTGTGAYEQYF

j_gene: TRBJ1-1
v_gene: TRBV19
CDR3aa: CASSPGHFEAFF

j_gene: TRBJ2-1
v_gene: TRBV11-1
CDR3aa: CASSNGAYNEQFF

j_gene: TRBJ2-7
v_gene: TRBV10-3
CDR3aa: CAISESPGREDSYEQYF

j_gene: TRBJ2-7
v_gene: TRBV19
CDR3aa: CASSPLDRFPGEQYF

j_gene: TRBJ2-3
v_gene: TRBV9
CDR3aa: CASSVSSNSGGTDTQYF

j_gene: TRBJ2-2
v_gene: TRBV30
CDR3aa: CAWSQGTIQAGELFF

j_gene: TRBJ1-1
v_gene: TRBV6-5
CDR3aa: CASSIQGANTEAFF

j_gene: TRBJ1-2
v_gene: TRBV7-9
CDR3aa: CASSLLPDKNYGYTF

j_gene: TRBJ1-6
v_gene: TRBV4-3
CDR3aa: CASSRDRGISPLHF

j_gene: TRBJ1-4
v_gene: TRBV6-6
CDR3aa: CASSYSGQGDNEKLFF

j_gene: TRBJ2-3
v_gene: TRBV5-1
CDR3aa: CASSLLAPTGGGNSDTQYF

j_gene: TRBJ2-1
v_gene: TRBV7-8
CDR3aa: CASSYSSYNEQFF

j_gene: TRBJ2-5
v_gene: TRBV9
CDR3aa: CASSSTFSGGETQYF

j_gene: TRBJ2-6
v_gene: TRBV4-3
CDR3aa: CASSPFLRGGSSGANVLTF

j_gene: TRBJ2-1
v_gene: TRBV29-1
CDR3aa: CSVGTGTPREQFF

j_gene: TRBJ1-2
v_gene: TRBV19
CDR3aa: CASSPGRDKNYGYTF